This T cell receptor beta chain emerged from a study of cytomegalovirus exposure and HLA in healthy donors. 13 Jbeta primers and 60 Vbeta primers were used for the PCR. The data were produced by immunoSEQ multiplex PCR, yet TCRdb's version contains in-frame clones alone and is incomplete. The repertoire consists of about 140,000 clones, with 61% occurring once and the leading ten covering roughly 1.9%. This CDR3 region has 16 residues. Germline CDR1 and CDR2: SGHDN and FVKESK. The ends were cut back, 1 base at V and 3 bases at J, with 16 bases in the middle. The sample was PBMCs. This rearrangement joins TRBV14 to TRBJ2-7; weak D call: TRBD1 (6 bases). This clonotype originated in a male donor in good health and CMV-seronegative. The CDR3 protein is CASSQGVRTVFYEQYF. In nucleotides, the CDR3 is TGTGCCAGCAGCCAAGGAGTTCGGACAGTCTTCTACGAGCAGTACTTC.